The clone carrying this T cell receptor (beta chain) has a handful of counts. This entry is derived from a study of identical twins. In germline, CDR1 is DFQATT, CDR2 SNEGSKA (reference sequence). The length of the CDR3 is 16 residues. J gave up 0 bases and V 5 bases, and 8 bases lay outside the gene matches. TCRdb ran MiXCR on the 5' RACE reads and lists one entry per CDR3 protein. The table shows about 730,000 distinct CDR3 sequences, with 21% occurring only once. This sample also belongs to another study, concerning T cells expressing NK-cell markers.

This chain uses TRBV20-1 with TRBJ2-1; 9 bases align to TRBD1. Input material: PBMCs. This receptor was identified in a woman in her late teens or twenties in good health. CDR3 bases: TGCAGTGCTCCTCGACAGGGGGTAAACTCCTACAATGAGCAGTTCTTC. It encodes CSAPRQGVNSYNEQFF.